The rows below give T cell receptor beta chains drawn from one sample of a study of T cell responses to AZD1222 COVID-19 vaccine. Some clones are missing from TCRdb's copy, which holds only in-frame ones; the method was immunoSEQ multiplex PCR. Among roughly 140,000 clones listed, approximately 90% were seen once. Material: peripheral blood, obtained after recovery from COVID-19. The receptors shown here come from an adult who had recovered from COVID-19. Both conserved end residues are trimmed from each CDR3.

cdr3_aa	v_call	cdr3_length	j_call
ASSFGDRGTTEAF	TRBV7-3	13	TRBJ1-1
ASSPYYIQDTEAF	TRBV2	13	TRBJ1-1
ASSPMTSGGAADTQY	TRBV18	15	TRBJ2-3
ASSLDAGHRNTEAF	TRBV7-6	14	TRBJ1-1
ASSEGQGWDGYT	TRBV6-1	12	TRBJ1-2
ASSLGQVNTGELF	TRBV6-5	13	TRBJ2-2
ASSQARQGLAEAF	TRBV3-1/TRBV3-2	13	TRBJ1-1
ASSSGDRGSDTQY	TRBV11-3	13	TRBJ2-3
ASSPRVGTSGVQETQY	TRBV9	16	TRBJ2-5
ASSPGTSTYEQY	TRBV18	12	TRBJ2-7
ASSSGQGNFDNQPQH	TRBV6-2/TRBV6-3	15	TRBJ1-5
ASTLYHTEAF	TRBV7-9	10	TRBJ1-1
ASSLGTSGGRGEQY	TRBV7-6	14	TRBJ2-7
ASTSRGPNEQF	TRBV27	11	TRBJ2-1
ASSDYGGVQH	TRBV28	10	TRBJ1-5
ASSSSRDPAREQY	TRBV7-9	13	TRBJ2-7
ASSFSAGKVARELF	TRBV27	14	TRBJ2-2
ASSPNTYEQY	TRBV7-8	10	TRBJ2-7
ASSLDGNRKEAF	TRBV7-9	12	TRBJ1-1
ASSVVQGPLEQF	TRBV9	12	TRBJ2-1
ASSPIGVRLSGHPYEQY	TRBV7-9	17	TRBJ2-7
ASSERGPSNQPQH	TRBV2	13	TRBJ1-5
ASSIGGREVTNEKLF	TRBV19	15	TRBJ1-4
SASRDRGGSGELF	TRBV20-1	13	TRBJ2-2
SASYRASERYEQY	TRBV20-1	13	TRBJ2-7
ASSVGPDSSNYGYT	TRBV9	14	TRBJ1-2
ASRTGQGNNEQF	TRBV2	12	TRBJ2-1
ASSQDLAGELF	TRBV14	11	TRBJ2-2
ASSQREGFQTQY	TRBV7-9	12	TRBJ2-5
ASSSHITGELF	TRBV27	11	TRBJ2-2
ASSSSTQPAGYT	TRBV5-1	12	TRBJ1-2
ASSSGTVSNQPQH	TRBV11-2	13	TRBJ1-5
SVPDRGYEQY	TRBV29-1	10	TRBJ2-7
ASSLQGNAGNTIY	TRBV5-1	13	TRBJ1-3
SAGTGSNTGELF	TRBV29-1	12	TRBJ2-2
ASSSGAEKLF	TRBV3-1/TRBV3-2	10	TRBJ1-4
ASRQALAYEQY	TRBV3-1/TRBV3-2	11	TRBJ2-7
ASSALTGGYDYT	TRBV2	12	TRBJ1-2
ASSGGEGGTGELF	TRBV2	13	TRBJ2-2
ASRDPGKTEAF	TRBV5-1	11	TRBJ1-1
ARSRPDQGYEQY	TRBV5-3	12	TRBJ2-7
ASSVGGADYGYT	TRBV5-4	12	TRBJ1-2
ASSDRQATGSPLH	TRBV6-5	13	TRBJ1-6
ASSQSHLTGGLTNIQY	TRBV23-1	16	TRBJ2-4
ASSEFRQLIKRETQY	TRBV25-1	15	TRBJ2-5
ASRFHGEQY	TRBV5-6	9	TRBJ2-7